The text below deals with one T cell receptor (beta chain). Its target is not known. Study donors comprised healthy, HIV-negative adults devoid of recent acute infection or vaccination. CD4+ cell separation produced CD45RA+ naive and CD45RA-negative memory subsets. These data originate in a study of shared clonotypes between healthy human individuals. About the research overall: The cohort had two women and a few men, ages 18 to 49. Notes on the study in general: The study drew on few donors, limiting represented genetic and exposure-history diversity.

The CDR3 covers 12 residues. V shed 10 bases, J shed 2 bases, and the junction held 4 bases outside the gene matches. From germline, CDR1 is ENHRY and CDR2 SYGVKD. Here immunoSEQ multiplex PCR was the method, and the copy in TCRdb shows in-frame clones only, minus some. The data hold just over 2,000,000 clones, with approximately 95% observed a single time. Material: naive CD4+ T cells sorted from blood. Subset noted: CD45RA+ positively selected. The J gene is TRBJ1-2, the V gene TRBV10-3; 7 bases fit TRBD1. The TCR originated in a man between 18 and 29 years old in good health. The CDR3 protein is CATQTGNYGYTF. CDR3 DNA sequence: TGTGCCACCCAGACAGGGAACTATGGCTACACCTTC.